Following are 8 T cell receptor beta chains from one sample sequenced in a study of T cell responses to AZD1222 COVID-19 vaccine (dated by TCRdb to 2020 to 2023). Library construction relied on the immunoSEQ multiplex PCR assay. In TCRdb, the immuneACCESS table is reduced to in-frame sequences with V and J assigned. These tables do not hold every clone; where another copy was compared, an unresolved V gene accounts for under half, and the others remain unexplained. The sample table lists 150,000 to 200,000 clones, around 87% of them with a count of one. The top ten constitute 2.7% of the sample. The time point label here, explained by the study, means: baseline before first vaccination. This specimen's treatment or condition label, interpreted: meningococcal conjugate vaccine given as trial control. The starting material was peripheral blood, obtained on day 0 of MenACWY control vaccination. The receptors here all came from an adult in good health.

This chain joins TRBV24-1 and TRBJ1-1; unclear D gene. The CDR3 contains 13 residues. V was clipped by 5 bases and J by 4 bases, with 10 bases between them. CDR1 and CDR2 (germline): KGHDR, SFDVKD. CDR3 sequence: CATSGPRGTEAFF. For the CDR3, the DNA is TGTGCCACCAGTGGTCCCCGGGGCACTGAAGCTTTCTTT.

The table lists this clone with a count of one. This chain joins TRBV2 and TRBJ2-3, with TRBD2 matching over 14 bases. Trimming removed 6 bases from V and 4 bases from J; junction bases left unmatched: 9. The CDR3 totals 17 residues. Per the germline V gene, CDR1 is SNHLY and CDR2 is FYNNEI. The CDR3 coding sequence is TGTGCCAGCAGCTATTGGACTAGCGGGGGGTCTTCAGATACGCAGTATTTT. This sequence encodes CASSYWTSGGSSDTQYF.

This clone showed up just a few times. The gene calls are TRBV4-2 and TRBJ1-6; D is unresolved. CDR3 length: 13 amino acids. V lost 0 bases to trimming and J lost 5 bases, with 2 bases between them. Looked up from germline, CDR1 is LGHNA and CDR2 is YNFKEQ. CDR3 sequence: CASSQENNSPLHF. CDR3 nucleotides: TGTGCCAGCAGCCAAGAAAATAATTCACCCCTCCACTTT.

This CDR3 reads CASSTDRASSYNEQFF. The CDR3 DNA follows: TGTGCCAGCAGCACCGATCGGGCTAGCTCCTACAATGAGCAGTTCTTC. The V gene is TRBV5-8, the J gene TRBJ2-1; D remains ambiguous. Trimming shortened V by 4 bases and J by 0 bases, and 14 bases separated the two germline ends. The germline V gene encodes CDR1 SGHTS and CDR2 YDEGEE. The CDR3 loop spans 16 amino acids. Full variable domain (remainder filled in from reference TRBV5-8 and TRBJ2-1): EAGVTQSPTHLIKTRGQQATLRCSPISGHTSVYWYQQALGLGLQFLLWYDEGEERNRGNFPPRFSGRQFPNYSSELNVNALELEDSALYLCASSTDRASSYNEQFFGPGTRLTVL.

V and J are TRBV7-9 and TRBJ1-5; D uncertain. CDR3 size: 17 residues. V gave up 10 bases and J gave up 6 bases, with 28 bases separating them. Germline V gives CDR1 SEHNR, CDR2 FQNEAQ (reference sequence). CDR3 nucleotide sequence: TGTGCCATCCCGACGAGGCAGGCAGGCCTTACCCGTCAGCCCCAGCATTTT. Its translation: CAIPTRQAGLTRQPQHF.

The J gene is TRBJ1-5, the V gene TRBV6-2 or TRBV6-3; a possible D gene is TRBD1 (5 bases). The CDR3 spans 13 residues. Trimming shortened V by 6 bases and J by 6 bases, and 12 bases separated the two germline ends. The germline V gene encodes CDR1 MNHEY and CDR2 SVGEGT. The DNA for the CDR3 is TGTGCCAGCAGCTCCAGGGTGGGTCAGCCCCAGCATTTT. Translated: CASSSRVGQPQHF.

The rearrangement uses TRBV6-5 and TRBJ2-1, with 7 bases lining up with TRBD2. Germline V CDR1 and CDR2: MNHEY, SVGAGI. V lost 2 bases, J lost 0 bases, and 1 base stayed unmatched. This CDR3 is 15 amino acids long. CDR3 protein: CASSYSGVSYNEQFF. CDR3 nucleotide sequence: TGTGCCAGCAGTTACAGCGGGGTCTCCTACAATGAGCAGTTCTTC.

The chain has TRBV7-2 and TRBJ1-2, with no clear D. Trimming removed 4 bases at V and 4 bases at J, with 19 bases between. Germline CDR1 is SGHTA and CDR2 is FQGNSA. There are 16 residues in the CDR3. CDR3 protein: CASSSDWARQLYGYTF. CDR3 DNA sequence: TGTGCCAGCAGCTCCGATTGGGCACGGCAACTCTATGGCTACACCTTC. The full variable domain, in which reference TRBV7-2 and TRBJ1-2 provide the parts outside the CDR3, is GAGVSQSPSNKVTEKGKDVELRCDPISGHTALYWYRQSLGQGLEFLIYFQGNSAPDKSGLPSDRFSAERTGGSVSTLTIQRTQQEDSAVYLCASSSDWARQLYGYTFGSGTRLTVV.